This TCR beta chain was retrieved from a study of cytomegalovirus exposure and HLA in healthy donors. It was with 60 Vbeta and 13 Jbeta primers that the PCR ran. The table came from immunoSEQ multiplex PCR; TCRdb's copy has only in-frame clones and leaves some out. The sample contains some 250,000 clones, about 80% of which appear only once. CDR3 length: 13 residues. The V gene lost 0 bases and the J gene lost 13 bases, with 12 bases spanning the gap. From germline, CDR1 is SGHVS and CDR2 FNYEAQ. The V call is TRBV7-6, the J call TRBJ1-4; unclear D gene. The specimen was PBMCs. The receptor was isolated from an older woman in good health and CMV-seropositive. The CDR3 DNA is TGTGCCAGCAGCTTAGCTATAGGTAGAGGACTGTTTTTT. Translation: CASSLAIGRGLFF.